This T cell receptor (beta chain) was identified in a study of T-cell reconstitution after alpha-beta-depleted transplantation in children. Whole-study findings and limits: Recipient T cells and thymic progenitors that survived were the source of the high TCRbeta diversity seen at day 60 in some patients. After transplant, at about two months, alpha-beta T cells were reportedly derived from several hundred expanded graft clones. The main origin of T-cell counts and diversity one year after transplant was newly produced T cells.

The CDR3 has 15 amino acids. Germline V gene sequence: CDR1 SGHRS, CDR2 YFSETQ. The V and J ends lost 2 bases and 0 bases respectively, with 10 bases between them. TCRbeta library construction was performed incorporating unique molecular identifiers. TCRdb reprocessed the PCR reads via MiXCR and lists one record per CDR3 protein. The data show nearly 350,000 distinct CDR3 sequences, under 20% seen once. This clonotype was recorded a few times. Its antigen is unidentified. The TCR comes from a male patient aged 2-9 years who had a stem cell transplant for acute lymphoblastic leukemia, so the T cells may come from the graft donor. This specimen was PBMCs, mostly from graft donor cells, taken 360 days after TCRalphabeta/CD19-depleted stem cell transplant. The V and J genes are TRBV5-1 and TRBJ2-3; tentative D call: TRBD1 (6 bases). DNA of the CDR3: TGCGCCAGCAGCTTAGAGGGGGTGAGCACAGATACGCAGTATTTT. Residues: CASSLEGVSTDTQYF.